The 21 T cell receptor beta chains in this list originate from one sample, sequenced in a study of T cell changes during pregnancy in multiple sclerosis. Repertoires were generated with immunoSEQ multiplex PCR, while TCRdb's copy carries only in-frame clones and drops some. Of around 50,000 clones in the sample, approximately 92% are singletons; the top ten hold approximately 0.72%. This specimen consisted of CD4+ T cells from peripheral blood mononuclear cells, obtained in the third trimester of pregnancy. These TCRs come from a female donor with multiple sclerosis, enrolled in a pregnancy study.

This CDR3 is CASSYGPGGLNEQFF. The DNA for the CDR3 is TGTGCCAGCAGTTACGGGCCAGGGGGCTTGAATGAGCAGTTCTTC. This chain links TRBV6-5 with TRBJ2-1; 8 positions match TRBD1. The ends lost 2 bases at V and 7 bases at J; junction bases unmatched: 7. The germline V gene encodes CDR1 MNHEY and CDR2 SVGAGI. The CDR3 is made up of 15 amino acids.

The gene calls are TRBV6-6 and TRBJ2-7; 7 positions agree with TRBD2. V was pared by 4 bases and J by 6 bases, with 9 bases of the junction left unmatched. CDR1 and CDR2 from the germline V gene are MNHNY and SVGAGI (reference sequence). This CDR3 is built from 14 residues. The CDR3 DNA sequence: TGTGCCAGCAGTTTGGGAGGGCCTAATCCCGAGCAGTACTTC. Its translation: CASSLGGPNPEQYF.

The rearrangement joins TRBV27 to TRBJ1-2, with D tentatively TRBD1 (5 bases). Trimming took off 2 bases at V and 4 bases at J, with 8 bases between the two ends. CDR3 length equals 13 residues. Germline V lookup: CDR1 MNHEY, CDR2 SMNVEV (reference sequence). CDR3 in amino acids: CASSLAGRYGYTF. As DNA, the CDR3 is TGTGCCAGCAGTTTAGCAGGGCGCTATGGCTACACCTTC.

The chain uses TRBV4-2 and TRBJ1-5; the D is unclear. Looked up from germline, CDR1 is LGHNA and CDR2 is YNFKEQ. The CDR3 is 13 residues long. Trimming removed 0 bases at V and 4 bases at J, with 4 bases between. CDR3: CASSQDSNQPQHF. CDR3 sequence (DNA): TGTGCCAGCAGCCAAGACTCTAATCAGCCCCAGCATTTT.

The CDR3 region has the DNA TGTGCCAGCAGTTTTAACCCGATTGGGCCCGCGAACACCGGGGAGCTGTTTTTT. The encoded protein is CASSFNPIGPANTGELFF. V gene TRBV28 combines with J gene TRBJ2-2; D not resolved. V dropped 3 bases and J dropped 0 bases, with 17 bases sitting between them. Per the germline V gene, CDR1 is MDHEN and CDR2 is SYDVKM. The CDR3 runs 18 residues.

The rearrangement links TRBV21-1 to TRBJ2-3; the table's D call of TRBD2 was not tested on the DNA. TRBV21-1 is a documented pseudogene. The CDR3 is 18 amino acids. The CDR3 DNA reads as TGTGCCAGCAACCTGACGGTTGGAGGGGAGAGGAGTACAGATACGCAGTATTTT. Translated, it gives CASNLTVGGERSTDTQYF.

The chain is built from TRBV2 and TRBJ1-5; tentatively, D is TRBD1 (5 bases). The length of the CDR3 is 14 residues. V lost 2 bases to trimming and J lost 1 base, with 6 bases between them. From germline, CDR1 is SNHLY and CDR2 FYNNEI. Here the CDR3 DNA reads TGTGCCAGCAGTGAACGACAGAGCAATCAGCCCCAGCATTTT. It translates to CASSERQSNQPQHF.

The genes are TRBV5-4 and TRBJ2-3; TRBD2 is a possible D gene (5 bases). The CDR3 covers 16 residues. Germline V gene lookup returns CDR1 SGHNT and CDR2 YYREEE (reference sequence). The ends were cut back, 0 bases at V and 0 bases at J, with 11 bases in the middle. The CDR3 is CASSLVGATSTDTQYF. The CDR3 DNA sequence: TGTGCCAGCAGCTTGGTGGGAGCGACTAGCACAGATACGCAGTATTTT.

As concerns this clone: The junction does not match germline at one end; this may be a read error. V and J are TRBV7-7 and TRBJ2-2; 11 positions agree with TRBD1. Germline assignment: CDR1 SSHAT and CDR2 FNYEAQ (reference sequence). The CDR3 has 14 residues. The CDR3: CASSRGQGVGELFF. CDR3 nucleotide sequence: TGTGCTAGCAGCCGGGGACAGGGGGTCGGGGAGCTGTTTTTT.

The CDR3 region has the DNA TGTGCCAGCAGTGTGGGGGACAGGGGGCCCCTGGGTCAGCCCCAGCATTTT. Its protein product is CASSVGDRGPLGQPQHF. The chain joins TRBV2 to TRBJ1-5, with 12 bases that match TRBD1. After removal of 4 bases from V and 6 bases from J, the junction contained 10 bases not matched to a gene. Germline CDR1 SNHLY, CDR2 FYNNEI. This CDR3 has 17 amino acids.

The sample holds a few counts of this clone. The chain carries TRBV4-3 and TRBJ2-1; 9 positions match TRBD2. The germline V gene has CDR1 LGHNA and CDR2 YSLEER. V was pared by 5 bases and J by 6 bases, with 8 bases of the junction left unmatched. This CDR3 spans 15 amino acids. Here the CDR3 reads CASSSPGLASNEQFF. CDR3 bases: TGCGCCAGCAGCTCACCGGGACTAGCCTCCAATGAGCAGTTCTTC.

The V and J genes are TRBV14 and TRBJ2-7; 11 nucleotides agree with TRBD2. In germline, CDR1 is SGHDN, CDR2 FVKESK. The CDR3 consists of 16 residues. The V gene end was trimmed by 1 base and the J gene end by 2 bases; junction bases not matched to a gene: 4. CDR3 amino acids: CASSQGLAGGTYEQYF. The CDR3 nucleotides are TGTGCCAGCAGCCAAGGTCTAGCGGGAGGAACCTACGAGCAGTACTTC.

CDR3 sequence reads: CAPKRTRGGETQYF. DNA of the CDR3: TGCGCCCCGAAAAGGACCCGCGGGGGAGAGACCCAGTACTTC. The rearrangement joins TRBV5-1 to TRBJ2-5; 7 positions match TRBD2. V lost 10 bases to trimming and J lost 4 bases; unmatched junction nucleotides: 13. The CDR3 sequence is 14 residues long. Germline CDR1 SGHRS, CDR2 YFSETQ.

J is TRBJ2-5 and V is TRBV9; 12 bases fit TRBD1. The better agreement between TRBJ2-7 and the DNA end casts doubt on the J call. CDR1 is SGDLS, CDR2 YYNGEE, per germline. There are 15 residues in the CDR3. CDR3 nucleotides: TGTGCCAGCAGCACGTCCGGGACAGGGGGCGGCGAGCAGTACTTC. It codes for CASSTSGTGGGEQYF.

The CDR3, as DNA: TGTGCCACCAGCGGAGGGGGGGACGTCGCAGGGGGAGAAAAACTGTTTTTT. Its translation is CATSGGGDVAGGEKLFF. This chain uses TRBV15 with TRBJ1-4; 7 bases are a match to TRBD1. This CDR3 has 17 residues. V lost 5 bases and J lost 8; bases outside the gene matches: 17. CDR1 LNHNV and CDR2 YYDKDF come from the germline V gene (reference sequence).

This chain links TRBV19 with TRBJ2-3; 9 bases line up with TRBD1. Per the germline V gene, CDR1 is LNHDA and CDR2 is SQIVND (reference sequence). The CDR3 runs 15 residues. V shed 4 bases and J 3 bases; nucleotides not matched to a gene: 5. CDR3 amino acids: CASSKAGQGTDTQYF. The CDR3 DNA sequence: TGTGCCAGTAGTAAAGCAGGACAGGGGACAGATACGCAGTATTTT. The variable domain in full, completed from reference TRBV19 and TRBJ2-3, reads DGGITQSPKYLFRKEGQNVTLSCEQNLNHDAMYWYRQDPGQGLRLIYYSQIVNDFQKGDIAEGYSVSREKKESFPLTVTSAQKNPTAFYLCASSKAGQGTDTQYFGPGTRLTVL.

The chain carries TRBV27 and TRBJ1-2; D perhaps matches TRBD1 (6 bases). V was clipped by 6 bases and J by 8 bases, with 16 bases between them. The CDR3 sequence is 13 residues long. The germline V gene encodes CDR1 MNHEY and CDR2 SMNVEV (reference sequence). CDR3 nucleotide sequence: TGTGCCAGCAGCCTACAGGGTTTAGTGGGCTACACCTTC. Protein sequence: CASSLQGLVGYTF.

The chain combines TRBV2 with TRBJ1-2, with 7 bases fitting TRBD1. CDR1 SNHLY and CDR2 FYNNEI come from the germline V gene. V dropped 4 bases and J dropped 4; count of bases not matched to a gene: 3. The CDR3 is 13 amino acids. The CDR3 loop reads CASSGTGLYGYTF. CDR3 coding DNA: TGTGCCAGCAGTGGGACAGGCCTCTATGGCTACACCTTC.

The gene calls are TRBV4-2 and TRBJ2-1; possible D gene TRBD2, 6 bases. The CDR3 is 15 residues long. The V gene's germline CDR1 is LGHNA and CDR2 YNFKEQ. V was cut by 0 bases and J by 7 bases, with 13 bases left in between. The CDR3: CASSQEAGTRNEQFF. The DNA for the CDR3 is TGTGCCAGCAGCCAAGAGGCGGGAACACGTAATGAGCAGTTCTTC.

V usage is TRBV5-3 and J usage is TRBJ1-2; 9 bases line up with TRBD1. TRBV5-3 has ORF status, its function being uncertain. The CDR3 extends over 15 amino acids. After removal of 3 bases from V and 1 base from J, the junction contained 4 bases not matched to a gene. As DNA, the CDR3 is TGTGCCAGAAGCTGGCACAGGGGGCGTAACTATGGCTACACCTTC. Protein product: CARSWHRGRNYGYTF.

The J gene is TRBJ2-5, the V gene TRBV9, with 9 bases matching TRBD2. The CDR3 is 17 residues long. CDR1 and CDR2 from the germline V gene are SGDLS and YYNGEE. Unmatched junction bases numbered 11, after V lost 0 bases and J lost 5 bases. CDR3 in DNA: TGTGCCAGCAGCGTAGGGGTAGCGGGAGCACCGGGCGAGACCCAGTACTTC. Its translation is CASSVGVAGAPGETQYF. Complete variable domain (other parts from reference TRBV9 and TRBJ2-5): DSGVTQTPKHLITATGQRVTLRCSPRSGDLSVYWYQQSLDQGLQFLIQYYNGEERAKGNILERFSAQQFPDLHSELNLSSLELGDSALYFCASSVGVAGAPGETQYFGPGTRLLVL.